This section outlines one T cell receptor (beta chain) sequence together with its context. The antigen is undetermined. Only in-frame clones appear in the TCRdb table, and some are missing; sequencing was by immunoSEQ multiplex PCR. This table has approximately 47,000 clones, around nine tenths appearing once. The record originates from a study of OX40 agonist ivuxolimab in advanced cancers. Study-wide context: The study gave patients intravenous ivuxolimab at 0.01 to 10 mg/kg every 2 weeks. Participants could have had prior anti-PD-1, anti-PD-L1 or anti-CTLA-4 therapy, and 40% had some.

Study conclusions and caveats: The 0.1-3.0 mg/kg partial responders had among the lowest clonal expansion.

Germline V CDR1 and CDR2: SGDLS, YYNGEE. Trimming at V came to 0 bases and at J to 7 bases, leaving 1 base not matched to a gene. The length of the CDR3 is 15 residues. This TCR was sampled from an adult with an advanced solid tumor such as melanoma, head and neck, liver or kidney cancer. The sample consisted of CD4+ or CD8+ T cells sorted from blood, taken in a trial of the OX40 agonist ivuxolimab. The V and J genes are TRBV9 and TRBJ1-6, with 10 bases that match TRBD1. The CDR3 nucleotides read TGTGCCAGCAGCGTAGCGGGACAGGGGAATTCACCCCTCCACTTT. Protein sequence: CASSVAGQGNSPLHF.